This T cell receptor beta chain was profiled in a study of CD8+ T cells in alopecia areata. The overall study: The drug, oral tofacitinib, was given to treated patients at 5 to 10 mg twice daily.

Sequencing relied on a cDNA template that was reverse transcribed from extracted RNA. Libraries were prepared by immunoSEQ multiplex PCR; TCRdb keeps only in-frame clonotypes and omits some of them. The repertoire holds thousands of clones, 60% seen once, with around 15% in the top ten. Worth noting for this clone: The antigen is not known.

Overall study results and limits: It was lesional scalp, especially alopecia totalis/universalis, that showed higher clonality than normal scalp. Scalp specimens additionally yield sequences from normal skin's resident alphabeta T cells. Relative to mice, TCR sharing across patients was less clear, a difference possibly HLA-related.

Patients with alopecia areata provided lesional scalp punch biopsies as well as peripheral blood. J was trimmed by 3 bases and V by 6 bases; bases with no gene match: 8. This CDR3 has 15 residues. Looked up from germline, CDR1 is MDHEN and CDR2 is SYDVKM. The receptor comes from a human donor with alopecia areata. The chain has TRBV28 and TRBJ2-4; 7 positions agree with TRBD2. Sequencing was done on a sample of skin. CDR3 nucleotides: TGTGCCAGCAGACCTAGGACTAGTCACAAAAACATTCAGTACTTC. Translating it yields CASRPRTSHKNIQYF.